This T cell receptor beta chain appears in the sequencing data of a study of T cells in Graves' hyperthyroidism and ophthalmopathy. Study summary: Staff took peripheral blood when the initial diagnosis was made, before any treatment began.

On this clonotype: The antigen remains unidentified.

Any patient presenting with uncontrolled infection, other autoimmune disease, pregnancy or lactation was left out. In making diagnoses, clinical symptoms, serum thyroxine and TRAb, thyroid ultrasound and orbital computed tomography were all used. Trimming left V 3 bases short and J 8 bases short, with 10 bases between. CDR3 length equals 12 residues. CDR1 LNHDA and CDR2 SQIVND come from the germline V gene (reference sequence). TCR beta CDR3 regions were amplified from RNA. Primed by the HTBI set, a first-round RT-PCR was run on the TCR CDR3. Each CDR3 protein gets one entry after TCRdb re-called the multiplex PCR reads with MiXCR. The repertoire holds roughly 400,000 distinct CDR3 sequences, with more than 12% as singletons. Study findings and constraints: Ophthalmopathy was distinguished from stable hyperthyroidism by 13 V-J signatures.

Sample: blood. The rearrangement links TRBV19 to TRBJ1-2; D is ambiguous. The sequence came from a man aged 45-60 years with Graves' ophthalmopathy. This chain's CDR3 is CASSIVNGGYTF. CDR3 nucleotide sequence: TGTGCCAGTAGTATTGTGAACGGGGGCTACACCTTC.